This entry lists 13 T cell receptor beta chains sequenced from one sample in a study of T-cell memory formation after mild COVID-19. TCRdb reanalysed the 5' RACE reads using MiXCR and keeps one entry per CDR3 protein. The sample has some 180,000 distinct CDR3 sequences, roughly 13% seen once. Sequencing was done on a sample of PBMCs or a T cell subset sorted from them (not recorded which). Receptors were obtained from a man aged 18 to 30 who had mild COVID-19 (a few samples of this study predate the infection). Cell type and time point are not known.

The chain links TRBV20-1 to TRBJ1-3, with 7 bases fitting TRBD1. Germline CDR1 reads DFQATT; CDR2 reads SNEGSKA (reference sequence). CDR3 length: 12 amino acids. This chain's CDR3 is CSATGAGNTIYF. CDR3 DNA sequence: TGCAGCGCCACAGGGGCAGGAAACACCATATATTTT.

The gene calls are TRBV4-1 and TRBJ2-2; possibly TRBD2 for D (6 bases). V was cut by 4 bases and J by 1 base, with 10 bases left in between. Per the germline V gene, CDR1 is MGHRA and CDR2 is YSYEKL. CDR3 length equals 15 residues. This CDR3 is CASSPGTWNTGELFF. The CDR3, as DNA: TGCGCCAGCAGCCCCGGGACTTGGAACACCGGGGAGCTGTTTTTT.

The chain carries TRBV4-1 and TRBJ2-5, with 8 bases fitting TRBD2. The germline V gene has CDR1 MGHRA and CDR2 YSYEKL. The V gene end was trimmed by 4 bases and the J gene end by 4 bases; junction bases not matched to a gene: 8. The CDR3 is 15 amino acids. Written as DNA, the CDR3 is TGCGCCAGCAGCCCCGGGACTAGGGACCCAGAGACCCAGTACTTC. It codes for CASSPGTRDPETQYF.

The rearrangement links TRBV10-3 to TRBJ2-3, with 9 bases lining up with TRBD2. V gave up 10 bases and J gave up 2 bases; unmatched junction bases: 4. This CDR3 region has 13 residues. CDR1 is ENHRY and CDR2 is SYGVKD in the germline V gene. The CDR3 DNA sequence: TGTGCCACGCTAGCGGGACACACAGATACGCAGTATTTT. This gives the protein CATLAGHTDTQYF.

A few counts support this clonotype. V and J are TRBV7-2 and TRBJ2-3; D uncertain. V was shortened by 1 base and J by 1 base, with 12 bases between the two germline ends. The CDR3 has 16 residues. Germline V CDR1 and CDR2: SGHTA, FQGNSA. The CDR3 reads CASSLVSGFGTDTQYF. The CDR3 region has the DNA TGTGCCAGCAGCTTAGTATCGGGTTTTGGCACAGATACGCAGTATTTT.

The chain employs TRBV6-2 or TRBV6-3 and TRBJ2-3; a weak D match, TRBD2 (6 bases). Trimming cost V 6 bases and J 0 bases, with 10 bases left between them. The CDR3 totals 14 residues. Germline V lookup: CDR1 MNHEY, CDR2 SVGEGT. CDR3 protein: CASRGGLSTDTQYF. The CDR3 DNA sequence: TGTGCCAGCAGGGGGGGACTGAGCACAGATACGCAGTATTTT.

This clonotype was recorded at least ten times. The CDR3 DNA follows: TGTGCCAGCTCACCAGATTCGCGCACAGATACGCAGTATTTT. Residues: CASSPDSRTDTQYF. This chain links TRBV18 with TRBJ2-3; unclear D gene. The germline CDR1 and CDR2 sequences are KGHSH and LQKENI. The CDR3 totals 14 residues. Trimming took 2 bases from V and 1 from J, leaving 7 bases between them. The whole variable domain, remainder taken from reference TRBV18 and TRBJ2-3, is NAGVMQNPRHLVRRRGQEARLRCSPMKGHSHVYWYRQLPEEGLKFMVYLQKENIIDESGMPKERFSAEFPKEGPSILRIQQVVRGDSAAYFCASSPDSRTDTQYFGPGTRLTVL.

In this sample, this clonotype turned up a few times. The chain couples TRBV20-1 to TRBJ1-5; no definite D call. The CDR3 consists of 14 residues. The ends were cut back, 5 bases at V and 4 bases at J, with 15 bases in the middle. CDR1 and CDR2 (germline): DFQATT, SNEGSKA (reference sequence). The CDR3 DNA follows: TGCAGTGCTCCGTCTTGGCTGAAAAATCAGCCCCAGCATTTT. Translating gives CSAPSWLKNQPQHF.

The chain combines TRBV6-5 with TRBJ2-1, with 7 bases lining up with TRBD2. The CDR3 sequence is 14 residues long. The ends lost 6 bases at V and 5 bases at J; junction bases unmatched: 7. CDR1 and CDR2 from the germline V gene are MNHEY and SVGAGI. CDR3 coding DNA: TGTGCCAGCAGAGCGGGGAGGGCCGACAATGAGCAGTTCTTC. Protein product: CASRAGRADNEQFF.

The table lists this clonotype with many counts. The rearrangement uses TRBV5-1 and TRBJ2-5, with D perhaps assigned TRBD1 or TRBD2 (6 bases each). The V gene lost 6 bases and the J gene lost 4 bases, with 13 bases spanning the gap. The V gene's germline CDR1 is SGHRS and CDR2 YFSETQ. CDR3 length equals 13 residues. The CDR3 DNA is TGCGCCAGCAACAGGGAGGTAGGAGAGACCCAGTACTTC. It specifies CASNREVGETQYF.

The genes are TRBV5-1 and TRBJ1-6, with D possibly matching TRBD1 (5 bases). This CDR3 has 15 amino acids. CDR1 is SGHRS and CDR2 is YFSETQ in the germline V gene. The V end lost 5 bases, the J end lost 6 bases, and 15 bases lay between the germline ends. This chain's CDR3 is CASRILGVANSPLHF. The CDR3 DNA is TGCGCCAGCAGAATCCTGGGGGTCGCTAATTCACCCCTCCACTTT.

This clonotype has only a few counts. The genes are TRBV4-1 and TRBJ1-5, with D unclear. Trimming cost V 5 bases and J 1 base, with 12 bases left between them. Germline V gene sequence: CDR1 MGHRA, CDR2 YSYEKL. The length of the CDR3 is 15 residues. DNA of the CDR3: TGCGCCAGCAGCTCCAACTCGGACAGCAATCAGCCCCAGCATTTT. Translation gives CASSSNSDSNQPQHF.

This clonotype was counted between two and nine times. This chain connects TRBV7-2 to TRBJ1-4, with D unclear. Trimming took off 5 bases at V and 10 bases at J, with 17 bases between the two ends. Germline-derived CDR1 and CDR2 are SGHTA and FQGNSA. The CDR3 consists of 14 residues. CDR3 DNA sequence: TGTGCCAGCAGCACCTCCGGGTCACTTGGAAAACTGTTTTTT. Amino acid sequence: CASSTSGSLGKLFF.